Listed below are T cell receptor beta chains from one sample, sequenced in a study of cytomegalovirus exposure and HLA in healthy donors. TCRdb's table, derived via immunoSEQ multiplex PCR, lists solely in-frame clones and lacks some. Of around 150,000 clones listed, roughly 89% are singletons. The source material was PBMCs. Receptors originate from a woman aged 30 to 39 in good health and CMV-seronegative. The CDR3 runs from the conserved cysteine through the conserved F or W. The D gene is left open where the match is weak. Not all rows give a size; the values are once, few, many and, for expanded clones, a class.

D gene	clone size	V gene	J gene	CDR3 DNA	CDR3 protein
.	once	TRBV5-1	TRBJ1-2	TGCGCCAGCAGCTTTGGTTGGGGGGGCAGGAACTATGGCTACACCTTC	CASSFGWGGRNYGYTF
.	.	TRBV6-4	TRBJ2-1	TGTGCCAGCAGTGACTCTACGGAGAATGAGCAGTTCTTC	CASSDSTENEQFF
.	.	TRBV7-8	TRBJ1-2	TGTGCCAGCAGCGGGCAGGGTAGAGTCTATGGCTACACCTTC	CASSGQGRVYGYTF
.	.	TRBV18	TRBJ2-7	TGTGCCAGCTCCCTGGGGCAGGATTACGAGCAGTACTTC	CASSLGQDYEQYF
.	.	TRBV6-1	TRBJ1-6	TGTGCCAGCAGGACGGGTGGAGATTCACCCCTCCACTTT	CASRTGGDSPLHF
.	.	TRBV25-1	TRBJ2-3	TGTGCCAGCAGTGAATCCGGCAGGGGCACAGATACGCAGTATTTT	CASSESGRGTDTQYF
TRBD1	once	TRBV13	TRBJ1-2	TGTGCCAGCAGCCCTAGGACAGGGTTAAACTATGGCTACACCTTC	CASSPRTGLNYGYTF
.	.	TRBV19	TRBJ1-4	TGTGCCAGTAGTATGTATGTCGTTACAACTAATGAAAAACTGTTTTTT	CASSMYVVTTNEKLFF
.	.	TRBV6-5	TRBJ2-7	TGTGCCAGCAGTAATAACAGGGTAGGCGAGCAGTACTTC	CASSNNRVGEQYF
TRBD2	.	TRBV7-2	TRBJ2-5	TGTGCCAGCAGCCCAGGGACTAGCGGGAGGCCGCGTCAGTACTTC	CASSPGTSGRPRQYF
TRBD2	.	TRBV2	TRBJ2-1	TGTGCCAGCGGGGGACTAGCGGATGAGCAGTTCTTC	CASGGLADEQFF
TRBD2	.	TRBV9	TRBJ2-1	TGTGCCAGCAGCGTACGGGGGATCGGGGGACTAGTTATAGAAGAGCAGTTCTTC	CASSVRGIGGLVIEEQFF
TRBD2	.	TRBV5-1	TRBJ2-1	TGCGCCAGCAGCTTGGGGCTAGCGGGGGCGTCTTACAATGAGCAGTTCTTC	CASSLGLAGASYNEQFF
TRBD2	.	TRBV30	TRBJ2-2	TGTGCCTGGAGTGTGACAGCGGGGTCGAACACCGGGGAGCTGTTTTTT	CAWSVTAGSNTGELFF
.	few	TRBV6-4	TRBJ2-3	TGTGCCAGCAGTCCGTCCGTGGCGGGGAGCACAGATACGCAGTATTTT	CASSPSVAGSTDTQYF
TRBD2	.	TRBV29-1	TRBJ2-7	TGCAGCGTTGCGGGACTAGCGGGGGGGCCGGGTGAGCAGTACTTC	CSVAGLAGGPGEQYF
TRBD1	.	TRBV28	TRBJ1-1	TGTGCCAGCAGTTCTCCCGGGGACAGTGGGTTGAACACTGAAGCTTTCTTT	CASSSPGDSGLNTEAFF
.	.	TRBV11-2	TRBJ1-1	TGTGCCAGCAGCTTAGATATAGCGGGCACTGAAGCTTTCTTT	CASSLDIAGTEAFF
.	.	TRBV4-3	TRBJ2-7	TGCGCCAGCAGCCGCGGGGTCACGGGGGTGCAGTACTTC	CASSRGVTGVQYF
TRBD2	.	TRBV10-3	TRBJ2-3	TGTGCCATCACCGAGGGTGGGACTAGCGGACGAGATACGCAGTATTTT	CAITEGGTSGRDTQYF
.	.	TRBV7-9	TRBJ2-1	TGTGCCAGCAGTCCCCCCGGTCCCCCCTACAATGAGCAGTTCTTC	CASSPPGPPYNEQFF
TRBD2	.	TRBV5-6	TRBJ2-4	TGTGCCAGCAGCTTCGGACTAGCGGACGTTTTAGCCAAAAACATTCAGTACTTC	CASSFGLADVLAKNIQYF
TRBD1	.	TRBV7-2	TRBJ2-2	TGTGCCAGCAGGGGACAGGGGGGCACCGGGGAGCTGTTTTTT	CASRGQGGTGELFF
TRBD1	.	TRBV15	TRBJ1-1	TGTGCCACCAGCAGGGGGGGACAGGCTGGCACTGAAGCTTTCTTT	CATSRGGQAGTEAFF
.	.	TRBV9	TRBJ2-1	TGTGCCAGCAGCCCAAGACAGCGAGCCTACAATGAGCAGTTCTTC	CASSPRQRAYNEQFF
TRBD2	.	TRBV4-3	TRBJ2-7	TGCGCCAGCAGCCCTATAGCGGGGGCATACGAGCAGTACTTC	CASSPIAGAYEQYF
TRBD2	.	TRBV11-1	TRBJ2-2	TGTGCCAGCAGCTTAGGACTAGCTATGTCCGGGGAGCTGTTTTTT	CASSLGLAMSGELFF
TRBD1	.	TRBV7-7	TRBJ1-1	TGTGCTAGCAGCCTCCAGGACCCACAGGGGCCGGGAAACACTGAAGCTTTCTTT	CASSLQDPQGPGNTEAFF
TRBD2	.	TRBV9	TRBJ2-7	TGTGCCAGCAGCGTAGCTGGCGGGAGGTCCTACGAGCAGTACTTC	CASSVAGGRSYEQYF
TRBD1	.	TRBV28	TRBJ2-7	TGTGCCAGCAGTAAGGGACAGGGGGCCCACGAGCAGTACTTC	CASSKGQGAHEQYF
TRBD2	.	TRBV4-2	TRBJ2-3	TGTGCCAGCAGCCCAACTAGCGGGAGGGCCCCAGGTACGCAGTATTTT	CASSPTSGRAPGTQYF